These 5 T cell receptor beta chains share one sample of origin, sequenced in a study of tumor and adjacent non-tumor tissue in lung cancer. TCRbeta libraries were built with three rounds of nested PCR, modified from ARM-PCR. TCRdb ran MiXCR on the multiplex PCR reads and lists one entry per CDR3 protein. The sample lists approximately 76,000 distinct CDR3 sequences; approximately 68% were seen once. This sample's RNA came from whole unsorted tissue. The specimen was lung tumor tissue. These receptor sequences come from a woman in her 70s with non-small cell lung cancer.

The V call is TRBV6-1, the J call TRBJ1-1, with a possible D match to TRBD1 (6 bases). Germline CDR1 reads MNHNS; CDR2 reads SASEGT. The CDR3 has 15 residues. Trimming took off 6 bases at V and 1 base at J, with 15 bases between the two ends. Written as DNA, the CDR3 is TGTGCCAGCAGATTCGTGGACAGATGGAACACTGAAGCTTTCTTT. Its translation: CASRFVDRWNTEAFF.

Details on this clonotype: One junction end does not reproduce the germline sequence, and a read error may be involved. The CDR3 loop reads CSLDLSVTVDSYEKYF. CDR3 nucleotide sequence: TGCAGCCTTGACCTCTCCGTGACTGTGGACTCCTACGAGAAGTACTTC. The rearrangement joins TRBV29-1 to TRBJ2-7; D is possibly TRBD2 (5 bases). Germline CDR1 reads SQVTM; CDR2 reads ANQGSEA. The CDR3 is made up of 16 amino acids.

As concerns this clonotype: One end of the junction is discordant with germline, which a read error may explain. The gene calls are TRBV6-5 and TRBJ2-6, with a tentative D call TRBD1 (5 bases). Germline loops: CDR1 MNHEY, CDR2 SVGAGI. The CDR3 totals 13 residues. The CDR3 region has the DNA TGTACCAGCAGGCCACCTGGGGCCAACCTCCTGACTTTC. This codes for CTSRPPGANLLTF.

In its sample, this clonotype was seen many times. The rearrangement uses TRBV10-3 and TRBJ2-7, with 11 bases aligning to TRBD2. V lost 4 bases and J lost 3; bases outside the gene matches: 8. From germline, CDR1 is ENHRY and CDR2 SYGVKD. This CDR3 has 16 amino acids. The chain's CDR3 is CAISGDTGTSGYEQYF. In nucleotides, the CDR3 is TGTGCCATCAGTGGAGATACCGGGACTAGCGGCTACGAGCAGTACTTC.

This clonotype was recorded many times. The chain couples TRBV4-1 to TRBJ2-2; TRBD2 matches at 13 bases. The CDR3 sequence is 21 residues long. Per the germline V gene, CDR1 is MGHRA and CDR2 is YSYEKL. The junction had 14 bases not matched to a gene; V was cut back by 4 bases and J by 0 bases. The CDR3 coding sequence is TGCGCCAGCAGCCCCCTCACCTTAAGACTAGCGGGAGGCTCGAACACCGGGGAGCTGTTTTTT. Translating gives CASSPLTLRLAGGSNTGELFF.